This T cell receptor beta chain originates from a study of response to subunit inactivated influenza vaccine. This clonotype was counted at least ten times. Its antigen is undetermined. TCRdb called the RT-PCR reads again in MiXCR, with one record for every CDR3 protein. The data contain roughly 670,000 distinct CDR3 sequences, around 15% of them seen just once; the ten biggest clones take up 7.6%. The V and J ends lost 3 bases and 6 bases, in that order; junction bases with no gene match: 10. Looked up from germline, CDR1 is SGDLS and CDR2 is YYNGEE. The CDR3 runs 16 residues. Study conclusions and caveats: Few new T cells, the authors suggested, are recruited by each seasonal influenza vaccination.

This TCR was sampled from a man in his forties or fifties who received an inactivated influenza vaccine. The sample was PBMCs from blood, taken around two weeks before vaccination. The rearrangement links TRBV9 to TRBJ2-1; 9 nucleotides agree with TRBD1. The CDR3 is CASSAPRTGASNEQFF. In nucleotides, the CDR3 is TGTGCCAGCAGCGCCCCGAGGACAGGGGCGTCCAATGAGCAGTTCTTC.